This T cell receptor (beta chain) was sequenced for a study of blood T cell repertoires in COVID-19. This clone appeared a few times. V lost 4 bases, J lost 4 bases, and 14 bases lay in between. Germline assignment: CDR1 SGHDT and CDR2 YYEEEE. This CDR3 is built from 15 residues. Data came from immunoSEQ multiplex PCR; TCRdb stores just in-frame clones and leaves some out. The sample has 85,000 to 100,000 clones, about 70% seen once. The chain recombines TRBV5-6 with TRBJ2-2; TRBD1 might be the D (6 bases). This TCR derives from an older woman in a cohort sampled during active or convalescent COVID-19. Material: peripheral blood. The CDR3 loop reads CASSPTGLATGELFF. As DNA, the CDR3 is TGTGCCAGCAGCCCAACAGGGCTGGCCACCGGGGAGCTGTTTTTT.